Detailed here is one TCR beta chain. What antigen it recognizes has not been identified. From each donor, a roughly 2.6 ml peripheral blood sample was collected into PAXgene tubes and stored at -80 degrees C. Total RNA was isolated from whole blood with the PAXgene blood miRNA kit on an automated QIAcube, without T cell sorting. Peripheral blood from monozygotic twin pairs, either concordant or discordant for inflammatory bowel disease, underwent deep TCRalpha and TCRbeta repertoire profiling that used unique molecular barcoding. Smoking habits were recorded for all twin pairs, and each individual was classified as a current, former or never smoker. The library relied on 5' RACE. Each TCR library was prepared from 3,000 to 4,500 ng of total RNA. For each sample, cDNA was synthesized in eight separate reactions using SMARTScribe reverse transcriptase. Unique molecular identifiers containing a 6-nucleotide sample barcode were introduced through template switching during cDNA synthesis. TCRalpha and TCRbeta cDNA was amplified by two nested PCRs of about 15 and 9 cycles, with bead purification after each PCR. Before amplification, the cDNA was treated with uracil DNA-glycosylase and purified using the QIAquick PCR purification kit. In the second PCR, Illumina TruSeq-compatible adapters and sample-specific barcodes were added. Library quality and concentration were assessed using TapeStation and Qubit, and 4.5 to 6.5 ng of each library was pooled. The pooled libraries were sequenced with 2 x 100 bp reads and custom sequencing primers on an Illumina HiSeq2500 single-index Rapid Run. The published analysis was carried out like this. PCR and sequencing errors were corrected by UMI-based consensus assembly using MiGEC version 1.2.6. MiXCR version 2.1.1 was used for V(D)J alignment, clonotype assembly and CDR3 extraction. To normalise gene usage, clonotype sharing and MAIT/NKT TCR abundance, the analysis used the top 1000, 10 000 and 20 000 clonotypes per sample. Diversity was computed as the inverse Simpson index with the vegan R package after downsampling to 27 000 UMIs. Paired Mann-Whitney U tests were applied to discordant twin pairs, and Benjamini-Hochberg correction was used for multiple testing. After TCRdb reprocessed the reads, each CDR3 protein sequence was kept as one row, without DNA. The V and J calls were not made by the authors but by TCRdb's processing. This sample's table carries 350,000 to 500,000 distinct CDR3 sequences. Of the sample, around 2.4% falls within the top ten clones.

This record belongs to a study of monozygotic twins with inflammatory bowel disease (dated by TCRdb to about 2019). The study in broad terms: A total of some 30 monozygotic twin pairs were included in the full study, comprising nine German pairs (four IBD-concordant, five IBD-discordant) and 19 IBD-discordant Danish pairs. Disease-associated traits were sought mainly through comparisons between IBD patients and their genetically identical healthy co-twins within discordant pairs. Each individual had, on average, about 151 000 unique TCRalpha sequences and 181 000 unique TCRbeta sequences available for analysis.

The CDR3 covers 12 residues, taking in both the cysteine and the phenylalanine. Nucleotide data are not available. From the germline V gene (reference sequence), CDR1 is LGHDT and CDR2 is YNNKEL. Study-wide findings and limitations: No single strong signal or clonotype linked to IBD turned up in the results, so the idea that one exists was not supported. The analysis was unable to tell apart different T cell subtypes. Fewer clonotypes were shared with other individuals by IBD patients than by healthy twins, most markedly in patients showing signs of disease activity. TCRbeta repertoire diversity, by inverse Simpson index, was decreased in IBD patients compared with their healthy co-twins. Concordant and discordant twins showed no difference in repertoire similarity, possibly because of limited statistical power. Because patients were on differing immunosuppressive treatments, the repertoires may have picked up extra background noise and inter-individual variability.

The receptor was derived from a human donor with ulcerative colitis or Crohn's disease, or a healthy co-twin of an affected twin (not recorded which). The rearrangement combines TRBV3-1 with TRBJ2-2; TCRdb returns TRBD2, unconfirmable since there is no DNA. Sequencing was performed on blood. The CDR3 has the sequence CASSRRPSGLFF.